Each of the 15 T cell receptor beta chains below was sequenced from the same sample in a study of T cells after yellow fever vaccination. One entry per CDR3 protein results from TCRdb running MiXCR on the 5' RACE reads. The data show about 310,000 distinct CDR3 sequences, approximately 3.9% seen once. The material sequenced was PBMCs, taken on the day of the yellow fever booster vaccination. These receptors were obtained from a young man who received the YFV17D yellow fever vaccine.

The V gene is TRBV7-9, the J gene TRBJ1-1; the D is unclear. Germline CDR1 is SEHNR and CDR2 is FQNEAQ (reference sequence). This CDR3 spans 13 amino acids. Deletions cut 5 bases from V and 4 bases from J, with 11 bases between. The CDR3 bases are TGTGCCAGCAGCCTGGGGTTCAGCACTGAAGCTTTCTTT. Translating it yields CASSLGFSTEAFF.

The chain recombines TRBV5-4 with TRBJ1-1; no clear D. The ends were cut back, 3 bases at V and 5 bases at J, with 8 bases in the middle. Germline CDR1 and CDR2: SGHNT and YYREEE (reference sequence). CDR3 length: 12 residues. The CDR3: CASSSLGTEAFF. The CDR3 nucleotides are TGTGCCAGCAGCTCGCTCGGTACTGAAGCTTTCTTT. The whole variable domain, remainder taken from reference TRBV5-4 and TRBJ1-1, is ETGVTQSPTHLIKTRGQQVTLRCSSQSGHNTVSWYQQALGQGPQFIFQYYREEENGRGNFPPRFSGLQFPNYSSELNVNALELDDSALYLCASSSLGTEAFFGQGTRLTVV.

This clonotype was observed many times. This sequence joins TRBV19 and TRBJ1-5; D is unclear. CDR1 LNHDA and CDR2 SQIVND come from the germline V gene (reference sequence). Trimming pared 4 bases from V and 6 bases from J, leaving 16 bases between. The CDR3 is 15 residues long. The CDR3 DNA reads TGTGCCAGTAGTACCTCCTCCGACAAAGGTCAGCCCCAGCATTTT. This encodes CASSTSSDKGQPQHF. The complete variable domain, with remaining parts taken from reference TRBV19 and TRBJ1-5, reads DGGITQSPKYLFRKEGQNVTLSCEQNLNHDAMYWYRQDPGQGLRLIYYSQIVNDFQKGDIAEGYSVSREKKESFPLTVTSAQKNPTAFYLCASSTSSDKGQPQHFGDGTRLSIL.

In its sample, this clonotype was seen a few times. The gene calls are TRBV7-9 and TRBJ1-3; weak D call: TRBD1 (5 bases). This CDR3 is built from 16 residues. Per the germline V gene, CDR1 is SEHNR and CDR2 is FQNEAQ (reference sequence). Trimming stripped 5 bases from V and 4 bases from J, with 18 bases between. CDR3 sequence (DNA): TGTGCCAGCAGCCCCAGGGAGTGGGCGCGAGGAAACACCATATATTTT. Its protein is CASSPREWARGNTIYF.

This clonotype has at least ten counts. The V call is TRBV6-5, the J call TRBJ1-2, with TRBD1 matching 9 bases. The V gene end was trimmed by 6 bases and the J gene end by 4 bases; junction bases not matched to a gene: 6. The CDR3 sequence is 14 residues long. Germline loops: CDR1 MNHEY, CDR2 SVGAGI. The CDR3 nucleotides are TGTGCCAGCAGCTGGACAGGGGAGGGCTATGGCTACACCTTC. Protein sequence: CASSWTGEGYGYTF.

This clonotype was counted a few times. V is TRBV6-5 and J is TRBJ1-1, with D unclear. In germline, CDR1 is MNHEY, CDR2 SVGAGI. The germline V and J ends were trimmed by 2 bases and 4 bases, with 20 bases remaining between them. CDR3 length: 17 amino acids. CDR3 coding DNA: TGTGCCAGCAGTTACAGCCCCCTTAGCCTAAGGCGCACTGAAGCTTTCTTT. This codes for CASSYSPLSLRRTEAFF.

This clonotype has only a few counts. This chain links TRBV19 with TRBJ1-1, with TRBD1 matching over 9 bases. Trimming removed 3 bases from V and 4 bases from J; junction bases left unmatched: 3. This CDR3 comprises 14 residues. Germline CDR1 LNHDA, CDR2 SQIVND (reference sequence). CDR3 region: CASSIRTGVTEAFF. As DNA, the CDR3 is TGTGCCAGTAGTATCCGGACAGGGGTCACTGAAGCTTTCTTT.

There are a few counts of this clonotype. The rearrangement uses TRBV5-1 and TRBJ1-2; 8 bases are a match to TRBD1. Germline V gives CDR1 SGHRS, CDR2 YFSETQ. Trimming cost V 5 bases and J 1 base; bases outside gene matches: 7. The CDR3 has 15 residues. The CDR3 DNA follows: TGCGCCAGCAGTACGGGACAGGCGATTAACTATGGCTACACCTTC. Its translation: CASSTGQAINYGYTF.

This clonotype was counted at least ten times. The CDR3 DNA reads as TGTGCCAGCAGTGACTCGCCGGGGGCATATGGCTACACCTTC. It translates to CASSDSPGAYGYTF. The chain links TRBV6-4 to TRBJ1-2, with D perhaps matching TRBD1 (6 bases). Deletions cut 0 bases from V and 5 bases from J, with 10 bases between. This CDR3 region has 14 residues. The germline CDR1 and CDR2 sequences are MRHNA and SNTAGT.

This clonotype was recorded many times. The chain joins TRBV5-1 to TRBJ2-5, with TRBD2 identical over 11 bases. J was trimmed by 4 bases and V by 0 bases; bases with no gene match: 2. CDR1 SGHRS and CDR2 YFSETQ come from the germline V gene. This CDR3 has 15 residues. The CDR3 protein is CASSLASGGPETQYF. The CDR3 DNA sequence: TGCGCCAGCAGCTTGGCTAGCGGGGGGCCAGAGACCCAGTACTTC.

This clonotype was counted ten times or more. CDR3: CSGRLSGTGELFF. Here the CDR3 DNA reads TGCAGCGGGCGCCTCAGCGGCACCGGGGAGCTGTTTTTT. This sequence joins TRBV29-1 and TRBJ2-2, with TRBD2 as a possible D gene (5 bases). Germline CDR1 SQVTM, CDR2 ANQGSEA. The V gene lost 7 bases and the J gene lost 4 bases, with 13 bases spanning the gap. This CDR3 has 13 residues.

This clonotype came up many times. The rearrangement links TRBV4-1 to TRBJ1-1; D uncertain. V lost 3 bases, J lost 5 bases, and 16 bases lay in between. The CDR3 runs to 15 residues. Looked up from germline, CDR1 is MGHRA and CDR2 is YSYEKL. The CDR3: CASSHPVRTQTEAFF. The CDR3 nucleotides are TGCGCCAGCAGCCACCCCGTCCGGACTCAGACTGAAGCTTTCTTT.

The CDR3 loop reads CASSLEVLWNNSPLHF. In nucleotides, the CDR3 is TGTGCCAGCAGCTTAGAGGTGCTCTGGAATAATTCACCCCTCCACTTT. V gene TRBV7-2 combines with J gene TRBJ1-6; D ambiguous. CDR1 and CDR2 from the germline V gene are SGHTA and FQGNSA. This CDR3 has 16 residues. V dropped 1 base and J dropped 5 bases, with 12 bases sitting between them.

This clonotype was observed a handful of times. J is TRBJ2-3 and V is TRBV9; 15 nucleotides match TRBD2. The CDR3 sequence is 18 residues long. Germline CDR1 SGDLS, CDR2 YYNGEE. The junction had 8 bases not matched to a gene; V was cut back by 4 bases and J by 2 bases. The CDR3 here is CASSTGLAGGIVTDTQYF. The CDR3 nucleotides are TGTGCCAGCAGCACCGGACTAGCGGGGGGGATTGTCACAGATACGCAGTATTTT.

This clonotype was recorded many times. The chain recombines TRBV18 with TRBJ1-1; tentative D call: TRBD1 (5 bases). The CDR3 is 16 amino acids. Germline V gives CDR1 KGHSH, CDR2 LQKENI. The V and J ends lost 0 bases and 0 bases respectively, with 11 bases between them. The DNA of the CDR3 is TGTGCCAGCTCACCACCCGGCAGGGCTCTGAACACTGAAGCTTTCTTT. This sequence encodes CASSPPGRALNTEAFF.